This TCR beta chain is from a study of blood T cell repertoires in COVID-19. TCRdb's copy holds only in-frame clones and misses some; the assay was immunoSEQ multiplex PCR. The data contain about 270,000 clones, less than 90% of them singletons. The CDR3 totals 14 residues. Germline V gives CDR1 LNHDA, CDR2 SQIVND (reference sequence). V was trimmed by 6 bases and J by 0 bases, leaving 10 bases between them. The receptor comes from a man aged 60 to 69 who had recovered from COVID-19. The chain couples TRBV19 to TRBJ2-3, with a tentative D call TRBD1 (5 bases). The sequenced sample consisted of peripheral blood. The CDR3 sequence is CASRSRASTDTQYF. For the CDR3, the DNA is TGTGCCAGTAGAAGCAGGGCGAGCACAGATACGCAGTATTTT.